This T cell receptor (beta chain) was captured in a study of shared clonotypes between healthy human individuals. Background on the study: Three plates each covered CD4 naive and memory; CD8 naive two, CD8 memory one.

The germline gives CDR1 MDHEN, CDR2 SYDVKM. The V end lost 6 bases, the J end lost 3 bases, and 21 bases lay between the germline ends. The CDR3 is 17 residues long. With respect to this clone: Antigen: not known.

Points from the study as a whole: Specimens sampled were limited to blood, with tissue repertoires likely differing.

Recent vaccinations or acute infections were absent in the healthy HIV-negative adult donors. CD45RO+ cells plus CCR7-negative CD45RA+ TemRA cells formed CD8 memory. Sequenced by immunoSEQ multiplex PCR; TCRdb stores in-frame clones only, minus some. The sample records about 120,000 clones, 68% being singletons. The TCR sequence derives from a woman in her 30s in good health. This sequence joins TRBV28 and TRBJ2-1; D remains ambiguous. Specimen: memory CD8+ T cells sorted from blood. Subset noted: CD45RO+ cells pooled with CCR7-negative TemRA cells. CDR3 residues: CASSPGRDSYDYNEQFF. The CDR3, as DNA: TGTGCCAGCAGCCCCGGCCGAGACTCCTACGACTACAATGAGCAGTTCTTC.